Included here is one TCR beta chain sequence, with context. Germline CDR1 reads SGHVS; CDR2 reads FQNEAQ. This CDR3 contains 15 residues. J was trimmed by 4 bases and V by 1 base; bases with no gene match: 6. Source study methods: Reference gene primer amplification yielded estimated nucleated cell counts. This table comes from immunoSEQ multiplex PCR, and its TCRdb copy is limited to in-frame clones, with some not included. That table furnishes V, J and clone size, whereas the DNA furnished D and trimming. Here the sample spans fewer than 25,000 clones, approximately 90% being singletons. The data were obtained in a study of blood T cell repertoires in COVID-19. Study-wide context: The samples span acute and convalescent COVID-19 from the United States, Italy and Spain. The cDNA or gDNA used as material had been derived from T cells, B-cell-depleted T cells, or PBMCs.

This chain uses TRBV7-8 with TRBJ1-2; 7 bases fit TRBD1. This clonotype was sampled from a woman older than 75 with active COVID-19. The sample taken for sequencing was peripheral blood. CDR3 in DNA: TGTGCCAGCAGCTTAGAGGGGGCGAGTGGCTATGGCTACACCTTC. Protein: CASSLEGASGYGYTF.